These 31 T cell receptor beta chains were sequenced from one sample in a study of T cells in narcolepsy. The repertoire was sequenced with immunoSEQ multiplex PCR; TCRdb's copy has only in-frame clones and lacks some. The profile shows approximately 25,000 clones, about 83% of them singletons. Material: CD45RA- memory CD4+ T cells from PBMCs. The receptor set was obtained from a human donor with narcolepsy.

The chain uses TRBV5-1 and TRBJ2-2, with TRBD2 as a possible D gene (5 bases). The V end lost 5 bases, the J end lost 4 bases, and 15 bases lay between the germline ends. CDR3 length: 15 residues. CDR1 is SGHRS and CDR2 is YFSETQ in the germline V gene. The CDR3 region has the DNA TGCGCCAGCAGTTGGGCGGGCGTTGGCACCGGGGAGCTGTTTTTT. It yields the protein CASSWAGVGTGELFF.

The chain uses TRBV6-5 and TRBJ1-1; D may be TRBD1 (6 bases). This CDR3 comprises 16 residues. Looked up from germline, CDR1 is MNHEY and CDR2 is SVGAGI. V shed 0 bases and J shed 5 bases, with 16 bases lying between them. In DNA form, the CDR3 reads TGTGCCAGCAGTTACTCGATCGGAGGGGGGGGGACTGAAGCTTTCTTT. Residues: CASSYSIGGGGTEAFF.

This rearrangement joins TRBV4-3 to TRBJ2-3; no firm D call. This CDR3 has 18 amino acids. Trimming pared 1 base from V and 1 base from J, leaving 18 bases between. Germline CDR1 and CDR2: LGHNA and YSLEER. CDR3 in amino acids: CASSQGPVSETGTDTQYF. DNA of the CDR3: TGCGCCAGCAGCCAAGGTCCGGTCAGCGAGACTGGCACAGATACGCAGTATTTT.

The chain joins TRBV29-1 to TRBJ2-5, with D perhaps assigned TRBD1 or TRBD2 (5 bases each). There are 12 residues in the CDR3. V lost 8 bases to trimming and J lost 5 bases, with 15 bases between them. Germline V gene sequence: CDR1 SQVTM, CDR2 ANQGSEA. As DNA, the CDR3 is TGCAGCATGGGACCGCGACGCGAGACCCAGTACTTC. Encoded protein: CSMGPRRETQYF.

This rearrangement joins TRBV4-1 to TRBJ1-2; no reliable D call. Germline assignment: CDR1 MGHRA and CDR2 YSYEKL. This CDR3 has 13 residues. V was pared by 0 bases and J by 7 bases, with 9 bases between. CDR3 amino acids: CASSQDRVLGYTF. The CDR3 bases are TGCGCCAGCAGCCAAGACCGGGTCCTTGGCTACACCTTC.

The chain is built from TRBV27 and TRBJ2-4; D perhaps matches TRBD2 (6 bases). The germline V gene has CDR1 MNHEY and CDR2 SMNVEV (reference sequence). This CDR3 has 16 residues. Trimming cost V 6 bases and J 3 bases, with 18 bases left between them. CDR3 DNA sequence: TGTGCCAGCAGCTTGTTCCTCCCCGGGGGCAAAAACATTCAGTACTTC. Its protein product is CASSLFLPGGKNIQYF.

CDR3 coding DNA: TGTGCCAGCAGCCAAGGGGCTAGAGGAGATACGCAGTATTTT. This gives the protein CASSQGARGDTQYF. The chain employs TRBV14 and TRBJ2-3; no clear D. The CDR3 is 14 amino acids. Germline V gene sequence: CDR1 SGHDN, CDR2 FVKESK. V was pared by 1 base and J by 5 bases, with 10 bases between.

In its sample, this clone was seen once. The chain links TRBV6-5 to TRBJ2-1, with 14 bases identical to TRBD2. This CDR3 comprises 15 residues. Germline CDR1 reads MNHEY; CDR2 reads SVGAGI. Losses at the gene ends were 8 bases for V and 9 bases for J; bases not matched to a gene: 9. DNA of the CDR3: TGTGCCAGCTTTGGGACTAGCGGGAGAGGTCTTGAGCAGTTCTTC. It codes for CASFGTSGRGLEQFF.

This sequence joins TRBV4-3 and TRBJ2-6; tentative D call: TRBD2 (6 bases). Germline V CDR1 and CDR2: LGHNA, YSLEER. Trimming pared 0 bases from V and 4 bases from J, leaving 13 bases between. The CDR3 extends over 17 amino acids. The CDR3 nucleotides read TGCGCCAGCAGCCAAGAGGATGGAGGGGCCGGGGCCAACGTCCTGACTTTC. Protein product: CASSQEDGGAGANVLTF.

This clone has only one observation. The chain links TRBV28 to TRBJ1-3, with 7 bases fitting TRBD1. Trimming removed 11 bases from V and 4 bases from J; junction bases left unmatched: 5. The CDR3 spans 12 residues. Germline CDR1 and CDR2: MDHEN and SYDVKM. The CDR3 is CAVRGGGNTIYF. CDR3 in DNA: TGTGCCGTCAGGGGGGGAGGAAACACCATATATTTT.

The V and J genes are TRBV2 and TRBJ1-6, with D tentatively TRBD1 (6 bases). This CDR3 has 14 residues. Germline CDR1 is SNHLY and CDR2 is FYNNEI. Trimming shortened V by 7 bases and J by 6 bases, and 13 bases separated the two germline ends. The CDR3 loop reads CASKADSVNSPLHF. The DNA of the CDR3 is TGTGCCAGCAAGGCGGACAGCGTTAATTCACCCCTCCACTTT.

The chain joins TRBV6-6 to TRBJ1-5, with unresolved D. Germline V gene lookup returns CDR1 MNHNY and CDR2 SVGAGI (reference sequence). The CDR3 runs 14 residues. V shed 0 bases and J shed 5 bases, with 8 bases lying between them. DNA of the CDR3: TGTGCCAGCAGTTACTCGCAAGCTTATCAGCCCCAGCATTTT. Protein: CASSYSQAYQPQHF.

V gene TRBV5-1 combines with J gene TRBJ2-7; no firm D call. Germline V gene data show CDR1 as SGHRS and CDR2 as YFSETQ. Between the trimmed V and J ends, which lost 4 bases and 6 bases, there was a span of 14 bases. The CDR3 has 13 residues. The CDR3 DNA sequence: TGCGCCAGCAGCCCCGATTTGAGCATCGAGCAGTACTTC. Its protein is CASSPDLSIEQYF. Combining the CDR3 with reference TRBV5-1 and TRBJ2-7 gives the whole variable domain KAGVTQTPRYLIKTRGQQVTLSCSPISGHRSVSWYQQTPGQGLQFLFEYFSETQRNKGNFPGRFSGRQFSNSRSEMNVSTLELGDSALYLCASSPDLSIEQYFGPGTRLTVT.

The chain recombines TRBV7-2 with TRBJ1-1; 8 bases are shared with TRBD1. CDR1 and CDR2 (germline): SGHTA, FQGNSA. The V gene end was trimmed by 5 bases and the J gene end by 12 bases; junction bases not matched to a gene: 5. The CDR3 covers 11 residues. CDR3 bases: TGTGCCAGCAGCCGACAGGGGTGGCCTTTCTTT. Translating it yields CASSRQGWPFF.

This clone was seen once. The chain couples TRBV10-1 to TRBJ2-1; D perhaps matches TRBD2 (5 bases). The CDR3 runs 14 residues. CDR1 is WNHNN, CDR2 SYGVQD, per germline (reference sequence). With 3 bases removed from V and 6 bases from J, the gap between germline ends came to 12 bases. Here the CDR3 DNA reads TGCGCCAGCAGTGAACGGGATTTTCTCAATGAGCAGTTCTTC. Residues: CASSERDFLNEQFF.

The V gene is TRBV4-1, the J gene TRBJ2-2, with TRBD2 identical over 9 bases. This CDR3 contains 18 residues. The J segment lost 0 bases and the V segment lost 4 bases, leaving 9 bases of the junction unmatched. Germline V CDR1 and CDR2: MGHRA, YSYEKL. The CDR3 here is CASSPRLAAFANTGELFF. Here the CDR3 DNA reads TGCGCCAGCAGCCCACGACTAGCGGCCTTCGCGAACACCGGGGAGCTGTTTTTT.

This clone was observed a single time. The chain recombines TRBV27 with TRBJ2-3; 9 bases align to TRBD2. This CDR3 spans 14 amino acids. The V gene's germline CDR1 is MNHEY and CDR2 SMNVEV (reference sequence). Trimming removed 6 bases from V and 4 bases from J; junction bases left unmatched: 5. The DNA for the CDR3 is TGTGCCAGCAGAGGACTAGCGAGCGCAGATACGCAGTATTTT. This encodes CASRGLASADTQYF.

CDR3 coding DNA: TGCGCCAGCAGCTTGGCCGGGGAAAATGGTCAGCCCCAGCATTTT. Amino acid sequence: CASSLAGENGQPQHF. This chain uses TRBV5-1 with TRBJ1-5; unclear D gene. The ends were cut back, 0 bases at V and 6 bases at J, with 13 bases in the middle. CDR3 length: 15 amino acids. CDR1 is SGHRS, CDR2 YFSETQ, per germline.

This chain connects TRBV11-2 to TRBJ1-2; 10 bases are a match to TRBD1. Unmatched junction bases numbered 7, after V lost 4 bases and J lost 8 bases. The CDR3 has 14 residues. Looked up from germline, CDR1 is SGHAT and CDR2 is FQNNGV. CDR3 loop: CASSSRQGAWGYTF. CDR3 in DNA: TGTGCCAGCAGCTCTCGACAGGGGGCATGGGGCTACACCTTC.

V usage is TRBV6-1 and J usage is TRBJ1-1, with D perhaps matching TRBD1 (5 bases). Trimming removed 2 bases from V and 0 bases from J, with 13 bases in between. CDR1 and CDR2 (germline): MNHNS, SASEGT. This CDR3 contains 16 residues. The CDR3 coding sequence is TGTGCCAGCAGTGAATTGTGGGGGGGAATGAACACTGAAGCTTTCTTT. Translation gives CASSELWGGMNTEAFF.

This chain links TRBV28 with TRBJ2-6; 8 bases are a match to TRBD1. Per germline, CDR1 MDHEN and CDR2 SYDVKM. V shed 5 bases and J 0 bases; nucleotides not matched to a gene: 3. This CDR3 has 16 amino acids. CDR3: CASSPGQDSGANVLTF. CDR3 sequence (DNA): TGTGCCAGCAGTCCGGGACAGGACTCTGGGGCCAACGTCCTGACTTTC.

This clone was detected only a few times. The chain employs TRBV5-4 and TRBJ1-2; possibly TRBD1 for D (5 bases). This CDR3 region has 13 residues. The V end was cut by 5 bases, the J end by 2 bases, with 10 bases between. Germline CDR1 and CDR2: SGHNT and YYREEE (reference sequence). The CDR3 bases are TGTGCCAGCAGAGCGACAGTGAACTATGGCTACACCTTC. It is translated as CASRATVNYGYTF. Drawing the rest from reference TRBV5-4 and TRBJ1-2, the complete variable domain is ETGVTQSPTHLIKTRGQQVTLRCSSQSGHNTVSWYQQALGQGPQFIFQYYREEENGRGNFPPRFSGLQFPNYSSELNVNALELDDSALYLCASRATVNYGYTFGSGTRLTVV.

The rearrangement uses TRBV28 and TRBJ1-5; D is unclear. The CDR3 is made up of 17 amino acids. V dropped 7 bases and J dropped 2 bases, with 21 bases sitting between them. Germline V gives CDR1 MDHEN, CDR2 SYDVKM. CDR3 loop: CASTILTQPGGNQPQHF. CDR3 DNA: TGTGCCAGCACCATACTAACACAACCGGGTGGCAATCAGCCCCAGCATTTT.

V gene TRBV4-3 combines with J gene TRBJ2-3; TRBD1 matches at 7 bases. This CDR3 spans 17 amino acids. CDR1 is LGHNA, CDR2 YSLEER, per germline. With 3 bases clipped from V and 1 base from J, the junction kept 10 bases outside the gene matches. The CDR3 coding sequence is TGCGCCAGCAGCCACATGGGCTTAGGGGGCGGCACAGATACGCAGTATTTT. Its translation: CASSHMGLGGGTDTQYF.

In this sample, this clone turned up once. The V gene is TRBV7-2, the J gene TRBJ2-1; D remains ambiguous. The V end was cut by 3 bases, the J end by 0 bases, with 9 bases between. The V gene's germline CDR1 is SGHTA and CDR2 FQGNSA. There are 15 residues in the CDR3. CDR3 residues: CASSFLSSSYNEQFF. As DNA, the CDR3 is TGTGCCAGCAGCTTCCTTAGTAGCTCCTACAATGAGCAGTTCTTC.

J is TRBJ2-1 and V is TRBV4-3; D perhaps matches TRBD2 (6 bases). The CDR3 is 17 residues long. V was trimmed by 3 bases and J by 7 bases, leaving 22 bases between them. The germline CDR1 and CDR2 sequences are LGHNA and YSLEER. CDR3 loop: CASSHPTTGTSTNEQFF. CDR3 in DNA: TGCGCCAGCAGCCATCCCACGACCGGGACTTCTACTAATGAGCAGTTCTTC.

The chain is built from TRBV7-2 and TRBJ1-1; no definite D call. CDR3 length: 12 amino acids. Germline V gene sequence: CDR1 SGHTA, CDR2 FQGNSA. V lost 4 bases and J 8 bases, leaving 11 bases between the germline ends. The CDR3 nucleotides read TGTGCCAGCAGCTCCATGCGGAACGAAGCTTTCTTT. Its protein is CASSSMRNEAFF.

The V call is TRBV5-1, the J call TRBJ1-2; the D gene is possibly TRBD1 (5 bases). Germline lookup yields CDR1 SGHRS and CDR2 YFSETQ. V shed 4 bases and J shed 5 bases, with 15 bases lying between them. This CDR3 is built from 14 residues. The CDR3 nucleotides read TGCGCCAGCAGCGAGGAGGGACCGGTTTATGGCTACACCTTC. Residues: CASSEEGPVYGYTF.

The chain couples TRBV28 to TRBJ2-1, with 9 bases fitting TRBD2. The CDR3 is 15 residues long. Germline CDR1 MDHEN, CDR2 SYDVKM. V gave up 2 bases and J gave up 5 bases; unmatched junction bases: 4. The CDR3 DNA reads TGTGCCAGCAGTTTAATAGCGGGAGTAGACAATGAGCAGTTCTTC. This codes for CASSLIAGVDNEQFF. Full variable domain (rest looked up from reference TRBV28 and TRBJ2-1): DVKVTQSSRYLVKRTGEKVFLECVQDMDHENMFWYRQDPGLGLRLIYFSYDVKMKEKGDIPEGYSVSREKKERFSLILESASTNQTSMYLCASSLIAGVDNEQFFGPGTRLTVL.

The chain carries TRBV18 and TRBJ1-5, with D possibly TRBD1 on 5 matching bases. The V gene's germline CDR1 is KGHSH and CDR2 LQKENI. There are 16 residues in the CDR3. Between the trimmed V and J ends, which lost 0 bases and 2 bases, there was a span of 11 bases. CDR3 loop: CASSPPEQQGNQPQHF. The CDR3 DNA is TGTGCCAGCTCACCACCGGAGCAACAGGGCAATCAGCCCCAGCATTTT.

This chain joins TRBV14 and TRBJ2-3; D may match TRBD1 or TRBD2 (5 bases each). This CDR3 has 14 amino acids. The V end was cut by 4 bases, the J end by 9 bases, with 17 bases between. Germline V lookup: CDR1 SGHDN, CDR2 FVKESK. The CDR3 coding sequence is TGTGCCAGCAGCCCCGGGACCCGACCGACAACGCAGTATTTT. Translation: CASSPGTRPTTQYF. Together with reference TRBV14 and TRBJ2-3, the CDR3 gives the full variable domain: EAGVTQFPSHSVIEKGQTVTLRCDPISGHDNLYWYRRVMGKEIKFLLHFVKESKQDESGMPNNRFLAERTGGTYSTLKVQPAELEDSGVYFCASSPGTRPTTQYFGPGTRLTVL.